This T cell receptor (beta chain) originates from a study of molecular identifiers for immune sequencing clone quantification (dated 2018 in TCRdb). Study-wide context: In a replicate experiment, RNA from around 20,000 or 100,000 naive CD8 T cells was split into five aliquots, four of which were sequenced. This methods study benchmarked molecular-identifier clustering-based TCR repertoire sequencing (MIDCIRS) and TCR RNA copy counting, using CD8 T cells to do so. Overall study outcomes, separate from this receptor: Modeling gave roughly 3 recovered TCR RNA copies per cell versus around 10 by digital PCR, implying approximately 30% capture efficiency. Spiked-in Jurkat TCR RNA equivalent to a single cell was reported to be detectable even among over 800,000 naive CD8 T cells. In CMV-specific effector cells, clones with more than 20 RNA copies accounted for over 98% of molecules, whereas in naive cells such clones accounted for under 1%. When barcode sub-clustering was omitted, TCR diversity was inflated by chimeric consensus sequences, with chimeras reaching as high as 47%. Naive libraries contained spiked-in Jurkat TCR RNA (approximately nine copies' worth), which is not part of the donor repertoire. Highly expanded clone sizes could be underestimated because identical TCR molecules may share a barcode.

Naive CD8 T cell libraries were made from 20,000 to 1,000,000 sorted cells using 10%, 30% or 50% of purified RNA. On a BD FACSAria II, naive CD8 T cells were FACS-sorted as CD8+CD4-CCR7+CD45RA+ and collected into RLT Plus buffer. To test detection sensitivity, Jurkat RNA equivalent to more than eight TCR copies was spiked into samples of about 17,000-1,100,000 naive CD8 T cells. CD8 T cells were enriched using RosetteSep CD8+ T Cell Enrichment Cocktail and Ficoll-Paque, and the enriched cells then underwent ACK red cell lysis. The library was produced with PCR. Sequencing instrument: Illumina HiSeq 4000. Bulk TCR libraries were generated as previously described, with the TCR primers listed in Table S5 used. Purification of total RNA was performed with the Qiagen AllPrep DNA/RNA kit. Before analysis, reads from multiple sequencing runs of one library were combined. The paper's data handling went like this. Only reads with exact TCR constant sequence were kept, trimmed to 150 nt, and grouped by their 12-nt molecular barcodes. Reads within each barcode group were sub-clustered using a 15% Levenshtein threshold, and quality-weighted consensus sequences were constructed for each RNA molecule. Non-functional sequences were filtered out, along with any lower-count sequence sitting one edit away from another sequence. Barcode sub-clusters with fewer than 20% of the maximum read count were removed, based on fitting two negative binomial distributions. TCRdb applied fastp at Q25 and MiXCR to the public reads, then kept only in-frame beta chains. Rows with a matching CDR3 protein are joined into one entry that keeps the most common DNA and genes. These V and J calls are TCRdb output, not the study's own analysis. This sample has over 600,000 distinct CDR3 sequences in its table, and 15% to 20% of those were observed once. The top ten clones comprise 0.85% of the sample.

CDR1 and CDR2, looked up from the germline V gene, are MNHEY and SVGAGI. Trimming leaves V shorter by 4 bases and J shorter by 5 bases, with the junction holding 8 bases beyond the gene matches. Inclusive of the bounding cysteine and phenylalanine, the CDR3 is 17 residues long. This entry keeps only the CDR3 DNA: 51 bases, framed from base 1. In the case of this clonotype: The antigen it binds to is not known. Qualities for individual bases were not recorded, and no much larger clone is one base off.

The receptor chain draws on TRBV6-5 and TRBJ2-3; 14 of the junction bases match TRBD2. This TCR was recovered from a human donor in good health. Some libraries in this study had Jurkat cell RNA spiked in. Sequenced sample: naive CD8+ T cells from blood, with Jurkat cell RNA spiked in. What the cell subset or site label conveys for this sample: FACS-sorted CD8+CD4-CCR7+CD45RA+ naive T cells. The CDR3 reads CASSSRLAGGRQDTQYF. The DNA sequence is TGTGCCAGCAGTTCCAGACTAGCGGGGGGGCGCCAAGATACGCAGTATTTT.